This section outlines one TCR beta chain sequence together with its context. Its antigen is unidentified. RNA transcripts yielded amplified TCR beta CDR3 regions. The TCR CDR3 was amplified in a first-round RT-PCR using the HTBI primer set. TCRdb ran MiXCR on the multiplex PCR reads and lists one entry per CDR3 protein. Here the sample spans roughly 400,000 distinct CDR3 sequences, roughly 13% being singletons. Among ophthalmopathy patients, the Clinical Activity Score reached at least 3, the NOSPECS grade reached at least 4, and duration remained under 3 months. Each diagnosis was grounded in clinical symptoms, serum thyroxine and TRAb, thyroid ultrasound, and orbital computed tomography. These data come from a study of T cells in Graves' hyperthyroidism and ophthalmopathy. The CDR3 extends over 15 amino acids. Germline CDR1 is SGDLS and CDR2 is YYNGEE. Trimming took 4 bases from V and 9 from J, leaving 20 bases between them.

Study findings and constraints: The blood repertoire included most of the expanded thyroid clonotypes above 0.001.

This clonotype was sampled from a man aged 50 or older with Graves' ophthalmopathy. Sequencing was performed on blood. The rearrangement links TRBV9 to TRBJ2-1, with D maybe TRBD2 (6 bases). In DNA, the CDR3 is TGTGCCAGCAGCCCCCACCGGGACTTCGTTGGTGAGCAGTTCTTC. Its translation is CASSPHRDFVGEQFF.